The clone carrying this TCR beta chain was found a few times. What it binds is unknown. These data are taken from a study of T-cell reconstitution after alpha-beta-depleted transplantation in children. The germline V gene encodes CDR1 LNHNV and CDR2 YYDKDF (reference sequence). The length of the CDR3 is 14 residues. V lost 7 bases and J 6 bases, leaving 16 bases between the germline ends. Regarding the study as a whole: Elevated TCRbeta diversity at day 60 was traced, in some patients, to surviving recipient T cells and thymic progenitors. By about two months after transplant, alpha-beta T cells reportedly arose from several hundred graft clones that had expanded. Once a year had passed after transplant, T-cell counts and diversity came mostly from newly produced T cells.

Unique molecular identifiers tagged the TCRbeta library. TCRdb re-called the PCR reads through MiXCR, storing one row per CDR3 protein. The data contain around 800,000 distinct CDR3 sequences, about 15% of them seen just once; the ten biggest clones take up around 5.3%. Material: PBMCs, mostly from graft donor cells, obtained 360 days after TCRalphabeta/CD19-depleted stem cell transplant. The chain uses TRBV15 and TRBJ2-1; TRBD2 might be the D (7 bases). The sequence was obtained from a male patient younger than 18 who had a stem cell transplant for acute lymphoblastic leukemia, so the T cells may come from the graft donor. Written as DNA, the CDR3 is TGTGCCACCAATGCGGGGGCTAGCGGCAATGAGCAGTTCTTC. Amino acids: CATNAGASGNEQFF.